These 23 T cell receptor beta chains were all obtained from the same sample, sequenced in a study of OX40 agonist ivuxolimab in advanced cancers. TCRdb's table, derived via immunoSEQ multiplex PCR, lists solely in-frame clones and lacks some. In the table there are roughly 64,000 clones, about 91% of which are singletons. The sequencing here drew on CD4+ or CD8+ T cells sorted from blood, taken in a trial of the OX40 agonist ivuxolimab. The receptors shown here come from an adult with an advanced solid tumor such as melanoma, head and neck, liver or kidney cancer.

In DNA form, the CDR3 reads TGTGCCAGCAGCCGGGACAGTTATTCCTACAATGAGCAGTTCTTC. It is translated as CASSRDSYSYNEQFF. The chain combines TRBV5-4 with TRBJ2-1, with TRBD1 matching 7 bases. This CDR3 is built from 15 residues. J was trimmed by 1 base and V by 4 bases; bases with no gene match: 5. Germline V gene data show CDR1 as SGHNT and CDR2 as YYREEE (reference sequence).

The chain has TRBV5-6 and TRBJ1-2, with TRBD1 matching over 7 bases. The CDR3 length is 15 residues. The junction had 9 bases not matched to a gene; V was cut back by 2 bases and J by 5 bases. Per germline, CDR1 SGHDT and CDR2 YYEEEE. The chain's CDR3 is CASSFLGTASYGYTF. The CDR3 DNA reads as TGTGCCAGCAGCTTTCTCGGGACAGCATCTTATGGCTACACCTTC.

This sequence joins TRBV19 and TRBJ1-2, with D possibly TRBD1 on 5 matching bases. V lost 3 bases and J lost 1, with 15 bases in between. The CDR3 has 16 amino acids. Germline lookup yields CDR1 LNHDA and CDR2 SQIVND (reference sequence). CDR3 nucleotides: TGTGCCAGTAGTATTGGTGTGGGGGACTTTAACTATGGCTACACCTTC. Translating it yields CASSIGVGDFNYGYTF.

DNA for the CDR3: TGTGCCAGCGCATATGTATCGGACTCAACCTTCTATGGCTACACCTTC. It yields the protein CASAYVSDSTFYGYTF. The genes are TRBV27 and TRBJ1-2; D not resolved. The CDR3 length is 16 residues. V was clipped by 8 bases and J by 4 bases, with 23 bases between them. Germline V gene lookup returns CDR1 MNHEY and CDR2 SMNVEV (reference sequence).

The chain uses TRBV6-5 and TRBJ1-1; unclear D gene. The CDR3 totals 14 residues. The germline gives CDR1 MNHEY, CDR2 SVGAGI. V shed 0 bases and J shed 5 bases, with 10 bases lying between them. The CDR3 sequence: CASSYSIVGTEAFF. The CDR3 bases are TGTGCCAGCAGTTACTCTATCGTTGGAACTGAAGCTTTCTTT.

The J gene is TRBJ1-1, the V gene TRBV7-9; TRBD1 aligns across 9 bases. Germline V gene data show CDR1 as SEHNR and CDR2 as FQNEAQ (reference sequence). This CDR3 spans 14 amino acids. The J segment lost 4 bases and the V segment lost 5 bases, leaving 5 bases of the junction unmatched. The CDR3 protein is CASSVTGGITEAFF. The DNA of the CDR3 is TGTGCCAGCAGCGTGACAGGGGGAATCACTGAAGCTTTCTTT.

This chain connects TRBV19 to TRBJ1-2; TRBD1 is a possible D gene (5 bases). The V and J ends lost 6 bases and 6 bases respectively, with 14 bases between them. Germline-derived CDR1 and CDR2 are LNHDA and SQIVND (reference sequence). The CDR3 is 13 residues long. The CDR3 spells CASRRAGSHGYTF. In nucleotides, the CDR3 is TGTGCCAGTAGGAGGGCAGGGAGTCATGGCTACACCTTC.

This chain connects TRBV5-1 to TRBJ2-2, with TRBD2 matching over 7 bases. Germline V gives CDR1 SGHRS, CDR2 YFSETQ. Trimming took 3 bases from V and 6 from J; bases not matched to a gene: 5. This CDR3 is 14 amino acids long. The CDR3 nucleotides read TGCGCCAGCAGCTGGGGAGGGAGCTCCGGGGAGCTGTTTTTT. Amino acid sequence: CASSWGGSSGELFF.

The chain couples TRBV30 to TRBJ2-2; 12 bases align to TRBD2. The CDR3 consists of 19 residues. The germline V gene encodes CDR1 GTSNPN and CDR2 SVGIG (reference sequence). V shed 0 bases, J shed 4 bases, and the junction held 12 bases outside the gene matches. Here the CDR3 reads CAWSVMLLAGGYGTGELFF. In nucleotides, the CDR3 is TGTGCCTGGAGTGTCATGCTACTAGCGGGAGGATATGGCACCGGGGAGCTGTTTTTT.

This clone was picked up one time. The chain uses TRBV4-3 and TRBJ2-3; 12 positions agree with TRBD1. Looked up from germline, CDR1 is LGHNA and CDR2 is YSLEER. This CDR3 contains 16 residues. With 2 bases clipped from V and 4 bases from J, the junction kept 4 bases outside the gene matches. This chain's CDR3 is CASSQSGTGGSDTQYF. The CDR3 DNA follows: TGCGCCAGCAGCCAATCCGGGACAGGGGGCTCAGATACGCAGTATTTT.

The chain carries TRBV10-3 and TRBJ2-7, with 7 nucleotides matching TRBD2. The junction had 6 bases not matched to a gene; V was cut back by 0 bases and J by 4 bases. The CDR3 loop spans 15 amino acids. The germline gives CDR1 ENHRY, CDR2 SYGVKD. CDR3 sequence reads: CAISESGSGLYEQYF. In DNA, the CDR3 is TGTGCCATCAGTGAGTCGGGTAGCGGGCTTTACGAGCAGTACTTC.

The V call is TRBV5-4, the J call TRBJ1-2, with D possibly matching TRBD1 (5 bases). This CDR3 spans 14 amino acids. V lost 0 bases, J lost 4 bases, and 10 bases lay in between. Germline values: CDR1 SGHNT, CDR2 YYREEE (reference sequence). The CDR3 DNA sequence: TGTGCCAGCAGCTTGGGTAGGGGCGGCTATGGCTACACCTTC. This encodes CASSLGRGGYGYTF.

This clone was seen just once. CDR3 region: CASSPRRPSGYYEQYF. CDR3 nucleotides: TGTGCCAGCAGCCCTAGACGGCCTAGCGGGTACTACGAGCAGTACTTC. This sequence joins TRBV11-2 and TRBJ2-5; 8 nucleotides align to TRBD2. The J call may be mistaken, given a closer DNA end match to TRBJ2-7. The V gene's germline CDR1 is SGHAT and CDR2 FQNNGV. The CDR3 runs to 16 residues.

The chain recombines TRBV19 with TRBJ1-1; the D is unclear. This CDR3 is 15 amino acids long. CDR1 and CDR2 from the germline V gene are LNHDA and SQIVND (reference sequence). Trimming cost V 2 bases and J 1 base, with 11 bases left between them. In DNA form, the CDR3 reads TGTGCCAGTAGTATACCGCAAATTGCGAACACTGAAGCTTTCTTT. This translates into CASSIPQIANTEAFF.

The gene calls are TRBV7-2 and TRBJ2-7, with D perhaps being TRBD1 or TRBD2 (5 bases each). The germline CDR1 and CDR2 sequences are SGHTA and FQGNSA. V was shortened by 0 bases and J by 5 bases, with 8 bases between the two germline ends. CDR3 length: 13 amino acids. The CDR3 DNA is TGTGCCAGCAGCTTAGCGCTGGGGGACGAGCAGTACTTC. Encoded protein: CASSLALGDEQYF.

This clone was counted a single time. This chain joins TRBV9 and TRBJ2-7; a weak D match, TRBD1 (5 bases). With 3 bases removed from V and 9 bases from J, the gap between germline ends came to 13 bases. The length of the CDR3 is 12 residues. In germline, CDR1 is SGDLS, CDR2 YYNGEE. The CDR3 reads CASSEQEGGQYF. CDR3 in DNA: TGTGCCAGCAGCGAACAGGAAGGCGGGCAGTACTTC.

V and J are TRBV6-6 and TRBJ2-5; maybe TRBD1 (6 bases). CDR3 length: 16 amino acids. Trimming removed 1 base at V and 2 bases at J, with 14 bases between. Germline V gene data show CDR1 as MNHNY and CDR2 as SVGAGI (reference sequence). In DNA form, the CDR3 reads TGTGCCAGCAGTTACTACAGACAGGCAAAACAAGAGACCCAGTACTTC. It specifies CASSYYRQAKQETQYF.

This chain links TRBV7-6 with TRBJ1-3; D remains unclear. V was clipped by 1 base and J by 0 bases, with 19 bases between them. Germline CDR1 SGHVS, CDR2 FNYEAQ. CDR3 length: 19 amino acids. The CDR3 DNA is TGTGCCAGCAGCTTAGTAGCGGATTTCGGACCCACCTCTGGAAACACCATATATTTT. Protein: CASSLVADFGPTSGNTIYF.

The CDR3 nucleotides read TGTGCCAGCAGCGTATCCCCACAAGAGACCCAGTACTTC. This sequence encodes CASSVSPQETQYF. The chain is built from TRBV9 and TRBJ2-5; D gene ambiguous. Trimming took 1 base from V and 2 from J, leaving 6 bases between them. The CDR3 extends over 13 amino acids. Germline-derived CDR1 and CDR2 are SGDLS and YYNGEE.

This chain uses TRBV10-3 with TRBJ2-7; D unresolved. Germline CDR1 is ENHRY and CDR2 is SYGVKD. V was trimmed by 2 bases and J by 0 bases, leaving 8 bases between them. This CDR3 contains 14 residues. The CDR3 sequence is CAISEGSPSYEQYF. CDR3 in DNA: TGTGCCATCAGTGAGGGCAGTCCCTCCTACGAGCAGTACTTC.

The chain employs TRBV11-2 and TRBJ1-5; TRBD1 agrees at 7 bases. Germline-derived CDR1 and CDR2 are SGHAT and FQNNGV. The CDR3 spans 16 residues. The junction had 4 bases not matched to a gene; V was cut back by 0 bases and J by 2 bases. The DNA for the CDR3 is TGTGCCAGCAGCTTAGAAAACACAGGGGGCAATCAGCCCCAGCATTTT. Translation: CASSLENTGGNQPQHF.

The count of this clone is one. The chain has TRBV10-2 and TRBJ2-1; 10 positions match TRBD2. The V gene's germline CDR1 is WSHSY and CDR2 SAAADI. This CDR3 contains 17 residues. V was pared by 1 base and J by 1 base, with 4 bases of the junction left unmatched. The CDR3 DNA is TGCGCCAGCAGTGAGTTCTCTAGCGGGGGTTCCTACAATGAGCAGTTCTTC. Translating gives CASSEFSSGGSYNEQFF.

The chain joins TRBV19 to TRBJ2-7, with D possibly matching TRBD1 (6 bases). The CDR3 loop spans 15 amino acids. Germline V gene lookup returns CDR1 LNHDA and CDR2 SQIVND (reference sequence). The V end lost 5 bases, the J end lost 4 bases, and 18 bases lay between the germline ends. The CDR3 coding sequence is TGTGCCAGTAGTCCACGCCGGGACATAGTTTACGAGCAGTACTTC. This gives the protein CASSPRRDIVYEQYF. Full variable domain (remainder filled in from reference TRBV19 and TRBJ2-7): DGGITQSPKYLFRKEGQNVTLSCEQNLNHDAMYWYRQDPGQGLRLIYYSQIVNDFQKGDIAEGYSVSREKKESFPLTVTSAQKNPTAFYLCASSPRRDIVYEQYFGPGTRLTVT.